Listed here is a single T cell receptor beta chain. Its antigen is undetermined. From the 5' RACE reads, TCRdb called clonotypes with MiXCR, one entry per CDR3 protein. The sample holds about 500,000 distinct CDR3 sequences, approximately 16% seen once. The sample belongs to a study of T cells after yellow fever vaccination. Whole-study findings and limits: Abundant clonotypes from the bulk population could get into FACS-sorted repertoires as contaminants.

From germline, CDR1 is MNHEY and CDR2 SMNVEV (reference sequence). The CDR3 totals 14 residues. V lost 3 bases, J lost 8 bases, and 3 bases stayed unmatched. This specimen consisted of PBMCs, obtained 5 days after the first yellow fever vaccination. The J gene is TRBJ2-5, the V gene TRBV27, with 13 nucleotides matching TRBD2. The sequence was obtained from a man in his late teens or twenties who received the YFV17D yellow fever vaccine. The CDR3 spells CASSLTSGGPTQYF. In DNA, the CDR3 is TGTGCCAGCAGTTTGACTAGCGGGGGGCCAACCCAGTACTTC.